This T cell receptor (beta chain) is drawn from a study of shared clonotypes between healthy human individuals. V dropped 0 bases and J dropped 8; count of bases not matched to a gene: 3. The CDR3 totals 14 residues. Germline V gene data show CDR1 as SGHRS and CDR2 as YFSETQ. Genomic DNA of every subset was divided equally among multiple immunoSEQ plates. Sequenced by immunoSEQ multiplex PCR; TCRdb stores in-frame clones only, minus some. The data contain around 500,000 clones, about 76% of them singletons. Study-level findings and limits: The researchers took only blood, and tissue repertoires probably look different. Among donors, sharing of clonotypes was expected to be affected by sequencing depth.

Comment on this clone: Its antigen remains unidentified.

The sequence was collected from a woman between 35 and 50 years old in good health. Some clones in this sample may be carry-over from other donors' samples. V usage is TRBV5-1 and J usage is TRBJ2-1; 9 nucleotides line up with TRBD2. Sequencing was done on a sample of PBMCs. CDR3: CASSLDWTSDEQFF. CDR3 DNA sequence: TGCGCCAGCAGCTTGGATTGGACTAGCGATGAGCAGTTCTTC.